This T cell receptor (beta chain) was captured in a study of shared T cell receptors in the human thymus. CDR3 length: 14 residues. Trimming took 3 bases from V and 1 from J, leaving 10 bases between them. The V gene's germline CDR1 is SGHKS and CDR2 YYEKEE (reference sequence). Method: immunoSEQ multiplex PCR; TCRdb's copy keeps in-frame clones and lacks some. The top ten hold approximately 0.02% of the sample, which has hundreds of thousands of clones, 95% seen once. Material for sequencing was thymocytes. The receptor's source is a human donor. The V call is TRBV5-5, the J call TRBJ2-5, with D possibly being TRBD2 (5 bases). The CDR3 DNA follows: TGTGCCAGCAGCTCCCGCCGGGGCCAAGAGACCCAGTACTTC. Protein sequence: CASSSRRGQETQYF.